The clone carrying this T cell receptor (beta chain) is medium-sized in the sample. No antigen is known for it. Study findings and constraints: In terms of TCR gene usage, tumor memory CD4+ T cells clustered together with blood and lymph node memory CD4+ cells, as well as with lymph node naive CD4+ cells.

TCRdb passed the 5' RACE reads through MiXCR, listing each CDR3 protein once. Altogether fewer than 12,000 distinct CDR3 sequences are present, roughly 17% being singletons, with the ten largest covering 3% to 4%. Treg sorting used a CD4+CD25+CD127-/low gate. The V end was cut by 4 bases, the J end by 5 bases, with 16 bases between. The CDR3 spans 15 residues. CDR1 is SGHRS and CDR2 is YFSETQ in the germline V gene. Sequencing was carried out using Tregs sorted from a lymph node. This clonotype was obtained from a female donor with breast cancer. The genes are TRBV5-1 and TRBJ2-1, with D unresolved. The CDR3 is CASSRGPTRDNEQFF. CDR3 bases: TGCGCCAGCAGCCGTGGACCTACACGAGACAATGAGCAGTTCTTC.